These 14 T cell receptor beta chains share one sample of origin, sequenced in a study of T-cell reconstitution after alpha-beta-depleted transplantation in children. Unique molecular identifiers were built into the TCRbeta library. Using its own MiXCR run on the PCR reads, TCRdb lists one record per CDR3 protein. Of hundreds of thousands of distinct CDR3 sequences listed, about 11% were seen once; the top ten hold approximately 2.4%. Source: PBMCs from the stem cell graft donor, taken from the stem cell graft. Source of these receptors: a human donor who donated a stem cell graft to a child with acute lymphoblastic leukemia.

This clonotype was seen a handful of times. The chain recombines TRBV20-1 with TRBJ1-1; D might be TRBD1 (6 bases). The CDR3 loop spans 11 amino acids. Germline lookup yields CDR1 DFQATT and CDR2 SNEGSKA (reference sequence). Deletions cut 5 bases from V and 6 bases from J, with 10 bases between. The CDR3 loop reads CSARTGPEAFF. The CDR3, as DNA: TGCAGTGCTCGAACAGGGCCTGAAGCTTTCTTT.

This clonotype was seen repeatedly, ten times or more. The CDR3 loop is CSVHRRANYGYTF. Here the CDR3 DNA reads TGCAGCGTGCACAGGCGCGCTAACTATGGCTACACCTTC. The chain links TRBV29-1 to TRBJ1-2; tentative D call: TRBD1 (5 bases). Trimming cost V 6 bases and J 0 bases, with 11 bases left between them. The germline V gene encodes CDR1 SQVTM and CDR2 ANQGSEA. CDR3 length: 13 residues.

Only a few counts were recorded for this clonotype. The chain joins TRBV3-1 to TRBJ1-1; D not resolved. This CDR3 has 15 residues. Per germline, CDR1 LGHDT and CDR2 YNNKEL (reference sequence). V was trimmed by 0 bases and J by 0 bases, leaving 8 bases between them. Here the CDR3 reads CASSQDRLMNTEAFF. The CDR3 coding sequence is TGTGCCAGCAGCCAAGACAGGCTTATGAACACTGAAGCTTTCTTT.

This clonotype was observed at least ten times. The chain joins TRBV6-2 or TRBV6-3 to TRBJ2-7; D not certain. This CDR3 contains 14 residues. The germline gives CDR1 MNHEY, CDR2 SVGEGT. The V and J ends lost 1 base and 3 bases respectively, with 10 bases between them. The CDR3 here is CASSYLPSFYEQYF. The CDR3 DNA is TGTGCCAGCAGTTACTTGCCCTCGTTCTACGAGCAGTACTTC.

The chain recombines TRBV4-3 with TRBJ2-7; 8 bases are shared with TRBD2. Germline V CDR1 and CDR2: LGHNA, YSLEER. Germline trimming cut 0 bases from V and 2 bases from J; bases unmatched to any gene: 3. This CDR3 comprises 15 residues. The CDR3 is CASSQETAGAYEQYF. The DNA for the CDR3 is TGCGCCAGCAGCCAAGAAACAGCGGGAGCCTACGAGCAGTACTTC.

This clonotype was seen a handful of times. Written as DNA, the CDR3 is TGTGCCAGCAGCCCCCGCCCCGGGACGGACTCTCCAACGAACATTCAGTACTTC. Residues: CASSPRPGTDSPTNIQYF. The gene calls are TRBV11-2 and TRBJ2-4; D possibly matches TRBD1 or TRBD2 (5 bases each). This CDR3 contains 18 residues. V was cut by 5 bases and J by 7 bases, with 27 bases left in between. The germline V gene encodes CDR1 SGHAT and CDR2 FQNNGV. Looking up the rest from reference TRBV11-2 and TRBJ2-4 gives the full variable domain: EAGVAQSPRYKIIEKRQSVAFWCNPISGHATLYWYQQILGQGPKLLIQFQNNGVVDDSQLPKDRFSAERLKGVDSTLKIQPAKLEDSAVYLCASSPRPGTDSPTNIQYFGAGTRLSVL.

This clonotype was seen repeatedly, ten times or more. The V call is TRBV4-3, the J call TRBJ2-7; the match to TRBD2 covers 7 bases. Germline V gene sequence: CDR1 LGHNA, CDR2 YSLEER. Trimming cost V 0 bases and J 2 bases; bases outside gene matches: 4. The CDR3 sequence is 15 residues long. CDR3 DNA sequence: TGCGCCAGCAGCCAAGACTCGCGGGGGACCTACGAGCAGTACTTC. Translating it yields CASSQDSRGTYEQYF.

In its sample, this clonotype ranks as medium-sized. Here the CDR3 DNA reads TGTGCCAGCAGCGTATCCCAGAACACTGAAGCTTTCTTT. Protein sequence: CASSVSQNTEAFF. V usage is TRBV9 and J usage is TRBJ1-1; D is unclear. This CDR3 has 13 residues. The ends were cut back, 1 base at V and 1 base at J, with 5 bases in the middle. CDR1 is SGDLS and CDR2 is YYNGEE in the germline V gene.

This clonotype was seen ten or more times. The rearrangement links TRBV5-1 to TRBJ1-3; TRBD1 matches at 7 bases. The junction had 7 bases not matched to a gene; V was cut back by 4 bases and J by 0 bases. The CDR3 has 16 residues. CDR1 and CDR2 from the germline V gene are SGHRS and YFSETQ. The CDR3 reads CASSTRQGYSGNTIYF. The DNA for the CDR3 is TGCGCCAGCAGCACCCGACAGGGCTACTCTGGAAACACCATATATTTT. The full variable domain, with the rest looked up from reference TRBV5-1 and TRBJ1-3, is KAGVTQTPRYLIKTRGQQVTLSCSPISGHRSVSWYQQTPGQGLQFLFEYFSETQRNKGNFPGRFSGRQFSNSRSEMNVSTLELGDSALYLCASSTRQGYSGNTIYFGEGSWLTVV.

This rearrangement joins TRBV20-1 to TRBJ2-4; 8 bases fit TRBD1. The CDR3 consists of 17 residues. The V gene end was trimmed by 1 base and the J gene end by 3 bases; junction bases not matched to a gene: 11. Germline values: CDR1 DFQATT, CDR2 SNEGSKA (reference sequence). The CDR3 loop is CSARAAGGRLGKNIQYF. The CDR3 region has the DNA TGCAGTGCTAGAGCGGCAGGGGGCAGGTTGGGCAAAAACATTCAGTACTTC.

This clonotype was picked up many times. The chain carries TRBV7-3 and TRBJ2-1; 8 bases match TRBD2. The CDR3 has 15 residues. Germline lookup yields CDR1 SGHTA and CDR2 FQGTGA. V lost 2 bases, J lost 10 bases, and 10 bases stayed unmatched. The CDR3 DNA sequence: TGTGCCAGCAGCTTATTTCCAGCGGGAGTGGTGGAGCAGTTCTTC. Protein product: CASSLFPAGVVEQFF.

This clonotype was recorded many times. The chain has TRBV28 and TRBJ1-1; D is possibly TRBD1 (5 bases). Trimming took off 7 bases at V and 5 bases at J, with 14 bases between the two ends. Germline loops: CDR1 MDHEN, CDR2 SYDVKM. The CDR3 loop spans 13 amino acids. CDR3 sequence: CASTRPAGTEAFF. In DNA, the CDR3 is TGTGCCAGCACCCGACCCGCAGGGACTGAAGCTTTCTTT.

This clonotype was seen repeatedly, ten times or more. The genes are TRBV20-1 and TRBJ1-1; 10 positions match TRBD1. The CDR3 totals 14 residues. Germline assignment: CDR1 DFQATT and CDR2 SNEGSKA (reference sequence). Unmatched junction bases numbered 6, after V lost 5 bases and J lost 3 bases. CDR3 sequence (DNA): TGCAGTGCTGGCGGGACAGGGGTTTACACTGAAGCTTTCTTT. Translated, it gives CSAGGTGVYTEAFF.

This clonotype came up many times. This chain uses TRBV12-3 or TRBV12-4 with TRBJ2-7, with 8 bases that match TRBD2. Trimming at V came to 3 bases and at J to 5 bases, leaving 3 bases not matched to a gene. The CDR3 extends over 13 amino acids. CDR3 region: CASSFGGADEQYF. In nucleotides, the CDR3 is TGTGCCAGCAGTTTCGGGGGGGCCGACGAGCAGTACTTC.